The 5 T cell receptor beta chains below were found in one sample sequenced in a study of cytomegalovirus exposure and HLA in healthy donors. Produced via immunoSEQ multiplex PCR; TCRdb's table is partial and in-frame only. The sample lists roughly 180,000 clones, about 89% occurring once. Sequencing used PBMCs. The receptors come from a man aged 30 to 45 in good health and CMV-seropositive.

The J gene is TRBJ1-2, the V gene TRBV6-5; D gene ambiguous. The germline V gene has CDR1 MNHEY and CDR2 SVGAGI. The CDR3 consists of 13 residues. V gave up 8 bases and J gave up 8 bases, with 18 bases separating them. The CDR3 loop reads CASGRSPLRGYTF. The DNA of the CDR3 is TGTGCCAGCGGACGGAGCCCGTTGCGGGGCTACACCTTC.

The CDR3 DNA is TGTGCCAGCAGCGTAGACGCAAGCAATCAGCCCCAGCATTTT. The encoded protein is CASSVDASNQPQHF. The chain links TRBV9 to TRBJ1-5; unclear D gene. This CDR3 is built from 14 residues. From germline, CDR1 is SGDLS and CDR2 YYNGEE. Trimming left V 0 bases short and J 1 base short, with 5 bases between.

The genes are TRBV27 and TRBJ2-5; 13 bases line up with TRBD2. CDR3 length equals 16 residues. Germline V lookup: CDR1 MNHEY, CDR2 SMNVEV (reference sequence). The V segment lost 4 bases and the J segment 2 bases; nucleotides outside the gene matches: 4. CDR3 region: CASSYGLAGAQETQYF. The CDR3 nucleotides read TGTGCCAGCAGTTACGGACTAGCGGGAGCTCAAGAGACCCAGTACTTC.

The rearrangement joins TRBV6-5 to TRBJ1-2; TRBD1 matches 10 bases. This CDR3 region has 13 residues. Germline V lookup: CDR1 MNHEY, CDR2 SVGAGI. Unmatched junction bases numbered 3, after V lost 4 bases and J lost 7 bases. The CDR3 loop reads CASSSGTGVGYTF. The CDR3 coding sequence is TGTGCCAGCAGTTCAGGGACAGGGGTTGGCTACACCTTC.

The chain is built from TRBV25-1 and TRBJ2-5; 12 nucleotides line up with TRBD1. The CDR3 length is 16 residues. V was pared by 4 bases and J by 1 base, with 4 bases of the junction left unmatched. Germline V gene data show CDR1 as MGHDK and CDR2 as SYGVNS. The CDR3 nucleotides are TGTGCCAGCAGTGGCGGGACAGGGGGCCCCCAAGAGACCCAGTACTTC. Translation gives CASSGGTGGPQETQYF.